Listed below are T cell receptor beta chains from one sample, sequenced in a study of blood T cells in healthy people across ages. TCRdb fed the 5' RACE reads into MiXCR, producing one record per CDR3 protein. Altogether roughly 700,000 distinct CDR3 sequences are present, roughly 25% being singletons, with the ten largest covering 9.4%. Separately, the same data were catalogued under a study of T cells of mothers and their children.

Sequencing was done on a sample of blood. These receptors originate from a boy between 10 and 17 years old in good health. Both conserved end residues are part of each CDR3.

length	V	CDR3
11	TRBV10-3	CAMADSYEQYF
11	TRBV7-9	CASSLGDHQYF
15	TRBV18	CASSPGWGSGEKLFF
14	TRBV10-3	CAISERSGANGYTF
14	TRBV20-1	CSARDAQGKDEQYF
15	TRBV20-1	CSARDLAGDTDTQYF
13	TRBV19	CASSMGSDNEQFF
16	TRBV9	CASSPVKGEEGYEQYF
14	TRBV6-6	CASSSGKRNTEAFF
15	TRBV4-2	CASSQDPAGDTEAFF
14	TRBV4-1	CASSPDPGNEKLFF
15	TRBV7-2	CASSLGTGAPNEQFF
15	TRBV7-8	CASSLEGAPSEKLFF
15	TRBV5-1	CASSLPEGVQETQYF
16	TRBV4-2	CASSQGMLMGEDEQYF
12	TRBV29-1	CSVGTSVDTQYF
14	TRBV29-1	CSVEPAGNTGELFF
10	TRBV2	CASSVYEQFF
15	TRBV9	CASTKGSGTGETQYF
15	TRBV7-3	CASSLTPAGNTEAFF
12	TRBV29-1	CSGLSEFTEAFF
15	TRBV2	CASRPGRGNTGELFF
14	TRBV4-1	CASSQEDGSYEQYF
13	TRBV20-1	CSAITSGTYTQYF
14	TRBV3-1	CASSQEWAALEQYF
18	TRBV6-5	CASSLGGGASTSTDTQYF
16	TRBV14	CASSHLTGTAGYEQYF